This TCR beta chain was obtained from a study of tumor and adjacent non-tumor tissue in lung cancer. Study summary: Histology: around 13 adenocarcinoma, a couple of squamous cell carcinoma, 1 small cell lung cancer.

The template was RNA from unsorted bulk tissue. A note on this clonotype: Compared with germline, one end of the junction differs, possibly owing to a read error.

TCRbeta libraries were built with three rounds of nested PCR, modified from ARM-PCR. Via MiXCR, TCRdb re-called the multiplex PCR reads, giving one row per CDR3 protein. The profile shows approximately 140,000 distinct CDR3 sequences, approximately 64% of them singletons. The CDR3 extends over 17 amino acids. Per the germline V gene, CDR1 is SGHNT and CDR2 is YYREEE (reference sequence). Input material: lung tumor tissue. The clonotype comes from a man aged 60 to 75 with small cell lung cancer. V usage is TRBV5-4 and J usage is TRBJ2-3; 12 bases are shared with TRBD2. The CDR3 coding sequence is TGTGTCAGCAGCCCTCGACTAGCGGGGGATTCCACTGATGCGCAGTATTTT. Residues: CVSSPRLAGDSTDAQYF.